A selection of T cell receptor beta chains follows, all from one sample in a study of blood T cell repertoires in COVID-19. Generated by immunoSEQ multiplex PCR, the TCRdb table keeps only in-frame clones and is missing some. The sample lists fewer than 45,000 clones; 85% to 95% were seen once. Sequenced material: peripheral blood. The receptor set was obtained from a human donor in a cohort sampled during active COVID-19. The CDR3 runs from the conserved cysteine through the conserved F or W. A D gene is named only where the DNA matches it firmly.

TRBJ2-1 | TRBV28 | TRBD1 | CASSSSGTGSYNEQFF | TGTGCCAGCAGTTCCTCCGGGACAGGGTCCTACAATGAGCAGTTCTTC
TRBJ2-7 | TRBV28 | TRBD2 | CASRGGTYEQYF | TGTGCCAGCAGGGGGGGGACCTACGAGCAGTACTTC
TRBJ1-1 | TRBV27 | - | CASSLASFRTANTEAFF | TGTGCCAGCAGTTTAGCGTCGTTTAGGACAGCTAACACTGAAGCTTTCTTT
TRBJ1-1 | TRBV5-8 | - | CASSRGGQLFEAFF | TGTGCCAGCAGCCGGGGCGGACAGCTCTTTGAAGCTTTCTTT
TRBJ2-7 | TRBV6-1 | TRBD1 | CASSEWDSSYEQYF | TGTGCCAGCAGTGAGTGGGACAGCTCCTACGAGCAGTACTTC
TRBJ2-3 | TRBV28 | TRBD2 | CAGQTAGSTDTQYF | TGTGCCGGGCAAACAGCGGGAAGCACAGATACGCAGTATTTT
TRBJ2-2 | TRBV24-1 | TRBD1 | CATSDLRQGNTGELFF | TGTGCCACCAGTGATCTCAGACAGGGAAACACCGGGGAGCTGTTTTTT
TRBJ2-3 | TRBV5-8 | - | CASSYWEDTQYF | TGTGCCAGCAGCTACTGGGAGGATACGCAGTATTTT
TRBJ2-2 | TRBV28 | TRBD1 | CASNLGTVNTGELFF | TGTGCCAGCAATCTCGGGACAGTGAACACCGGGGAGCTGTTTTTT
TRBJ2-3 | TRBV4-2 | - | CASSQGLKSGDTQYF | TGTGCCAGCAGCCAGGGACTCAAAAGCGGAGATACGCAGTATTTT
TRBJ1-5 | TRBV27 | - | CASSFLGGHQPQHF | TGTGCCAGCAGTTTTTTGGGTGGGCATCAGCCCCAGCATTTT